This T cell receptor (beta chain) was captured by sequencing in a study of primary melanoma T cells and metastatic recurrence (dated by TCRdb to 2018 to 2020). For the wider study: The cohort comprised under 250 primary melanomas of stage T2 to T4, with thickness greater than 1 mm. The study tested whether T-cell fraction and T-cell repertoire clonality in primary melanoma tumors predicted patient outcome. The T-cell fraction measured by TCR beta sequencing was weighed against progression-free survival, the clinical outcome chosen for the comparison. Histopathological grading of tumor-infiltrating lymphocytes was compared with the sequencing-derived T-cell fraction. What the study reported, not specific to this receptor: Protection appeared to be conferred by a T-cell fraction above 20% regardless of ulceration status, mitotic rate or nodal disease. The tumor T-cell fraction reportedly predicted progression-free survival independently of thickness, ulceration, mitotic rate and age. Compared with adding any other histopathological variable to tumor thickness, adding T-cell fraction reportedly produced a bigger improvement in progression-free survival prediction. An effective T-cell-mediated antitumor response in primary melanoma was framed by the authors only as a suggestion, not a demonstrated mechanism.

From cysteine to phenylalanine, the CDR3 is 14 amino acids long. Just the 42-base CDR3 DNA is kept, in frame starting at base 1. Deletion took 4 bases off V and 5 bases off J, with a span of 14 bases between the germline ends. Each patient's primary melanoma had been surgically resected and was viewed as potentially curable, though still at risk of metastatic recurrence. This clone was picked up one time. It has no known antigen specificity. The input lacks base qualities; no much larger clone sits a single base away. The receptor library was made with the immunoSEQ multiplex PCR assay. Primary melanoma tumor tissue was subjected to high-throughput sequencing of the T-cell receptor beta chain. The original pipeline was this. Among the repertoire analyses were the distribution of insertions and deletions and the sharing of TCRB CDR3 between samples. The predictive value of the T-cell fraction was ranked against histopathological variables by a gradient-boosted model. What TCRdb holds here is the immuneACCESS table cut down to in-frame rearrangements. Part of the clones is not present; checked against another copy, under half of the missing clones reflect an unresolved V gene, and the others are unexplained. That table is the source of V, J and clone size, and D and trimming were worked out from the DNA. In this sample the table shows 450 to 500 clones, just under 90% of which occur a single time. The ten top clones hold about 11% of the sample.

Source material: melanoma tumor tissue. This TCR derives from a human donor with melanoma. In this chain, TRBV7-1 is recombined with TRBJ2-5; the D gene is perhaps TRBD2, from 5 matching bases. TRBV7-1 is assigned to the ORF class and has an uncertain function. The CDR3 region has the sequence CASSLEDFSETQYF. DNA sequence: TGTGCCAGCAGCTTAGAGGACTTTTCGGAGACCCAGTACTTC.